This T cell receptor beta chain stems from a study of T cells in Graves' hyperthyroidism and ophthalmopathy. V was trimmed by 4 bases and J by 1 base, leaving 4 bases between them. From germline, CDR1 is PRHDT and CDR2 FYEKMQ (reference sequence). This CDR3 has 12 amino acids. Exclusion followed for patients with uncontrolled infection, other autoimmune disease, pregnancy or lactation. Clinicians diagnosed patients from clinical symptoms, serum thyroxine and TRAb, thyroid ultrasound and orbital computed tomography. It was around 11 ml of fresh peripheral blood that supplied the PBMCs. This clonotype was seen ten or more times. Its antigen is unknown. Overall study results and limits: Blood held most thyroid clonotypes expanded above 0.001 frequency.

RNA transcripts yielded amplified TCR beta CDR3 regions. In the first-round RT-PCR of the TCR CDR3, the HTBI primer set was used. In TCRdb, the multiplex PCR reads were re-called with MiXCR into one record per CDR3 protein. The sample holds about 740,000 distinct CDR3 sequences; roughly 15% are singletons and the top ten take about a tenth. Material for sequencing was blood. The TCR originated in a woman aged 18-30 years with Graves' hyperthyroidism. The chain links TRBV13 to TRBJ1-1, with D unresolved. CDR3 sequence (DNA): TGTGCCAGCAGCTCAGGGAACACTGAAGCTTTCTTT. It translates to CASSSGNTEAFF. The entire variable domain, with the rest obtained from reference TRBV13 and TRBJ1-1, is as follows: AAGVIQSPRHLIKEKRETATLKCYPIPRHDTVYWYQQGPGQDPQFLISFYEKMQSDKGSIPDRFSAQQFSDYHSELNMSSLELGDSALYFCASSSGNTEAFFGQGTRLTVV.